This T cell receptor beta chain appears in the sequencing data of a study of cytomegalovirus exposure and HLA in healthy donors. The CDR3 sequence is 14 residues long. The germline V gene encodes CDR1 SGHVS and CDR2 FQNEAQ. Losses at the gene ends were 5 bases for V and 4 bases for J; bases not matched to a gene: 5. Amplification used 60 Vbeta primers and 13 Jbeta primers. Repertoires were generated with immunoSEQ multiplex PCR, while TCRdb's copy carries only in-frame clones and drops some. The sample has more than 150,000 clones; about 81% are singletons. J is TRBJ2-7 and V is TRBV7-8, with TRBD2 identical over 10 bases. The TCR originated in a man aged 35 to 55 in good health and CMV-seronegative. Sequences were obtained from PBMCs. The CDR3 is CASSPRTSGYEQYF. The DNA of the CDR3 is TGTGCCAGCAGCCCGAGGACTAGCGGTTACGAGCAGTACTTC.